This TCR beta chain was sequenced in a study of cytomegalovirus exposure and HLA in healthy donors. CDR3 size: 15 residues. From germline, CDR1 is SGHVS and CDR2 FNYEAQ. Trimming removed 5 bases from V and 5 bases from J; junction bases left unmatched: 5. Regarding this clone: Its specificity is not known.

Study-level results: One variant, a missense change in DCLRE1C, was linked in a later analysis to TCR beta V- and J-gene trimming.

The study ran its PCR with 60 Vbeta and 13 Jbeta primers. The repertoire was sequenced with immunoSEQ multiplex PCR; TCRdb's copy has only in-frame clones and lacks some. The sample holds 210,000 or so clones, approximately 90% seen once. The specimen sequenced was PBMCs. The genes are TRBV7-6 and TRBJ2-1, with 11 nucleotides matching TRBD2. The TCR sequence derives from a woman aged 18 to 35 in good health and CMV-seronegative. The CDR3 DNA reads TGTGCCAGCAGCGCGGCTAGCGGGAGGAACAATGAGCAGTTCTTC. It yields the protein CASSAASGRNNEQFF.